This T cell receptor (beta chain) stems from a study of CD8+CD57+ T cells in acquired aplastic anemia. Study as a whole: Mean DNA quantity obtained from sorted CD4+ and CD8+ cells was 2.5 to 4 ug. Study results and limitations: Significance was not reached for CD8+ Simpson's diversity between patients and controls.

As for this clonotype: What it binds is not known.

The V gene lost 9 bases and the J gene lost 1 base, with 15 bases spanning the gap. CDR1 and CDR2 from the germline V gene are SNHLY and FYNNEI. This CDR3 is built from 15 residues. Genomic DNA, serving as template, underwent TCR beta VDJ and CDR3 profiling. TCRdb itself ran the reads through MiXCR, one entry per CDR3 protein. The sample has about 160,000 distinct CDR3 sequences, around 45% seen once. The sample consisted of sorted CD4+, CD8+, or CD8+CD57+ T cells (not recorded which) from PBMCs. The rearrangement joins TRBV2 to TRBJ2-2, with D hard to call. The receptor's source is a human donor in good health. The CDR3, as DNA: TGTGCCAGTTGGTTCGGGCTAGGGAACACCGGGGAGCTGTTTTTT. This gives the protein CASWFGLGNTGELFF.